The clone carrying this TCR beta chain has more than one count but fewer than ten. Its cognate antigen is unknown. The sample is drawn from a study of cytomegalovirus exposure and HLA in healthy donors. Findings and limits, study-wide: Across HLA loci, a later analysis found differing TCR association rates, with DRB1 most and HLA-C fewest.

CDR3 size: 15 residues. Germline assignment: CDR1 SGHAT and CDR2 FQNNGV. The V gene lost 0 bases and the J gene lost 8 bases, with 16 bases spanning the gap. The PCR contained 60 Vbeta and 13 Jbeta primers. Profiling relied on immunoSEQ multiplex PCR, and the TCRdb table lists in-frame clones only, not all of them. The table has about 110,000 clones, less than 80% seen once; the top ten hold approximately 3%. Sequences were obtained from PBMCs. The receptor was derived from a woman in her thirties or forties in good health and CMV-seronegative. The rearrangement uses TRBV11-2 and TRBJ1-2; D is possibly TRBD1 (5 bases). CDR3 loop: CASSLENDGGNGYTF. For the CDR3, the DNA is TGTGCCAGCAGCTTAGAAAACGACGGGGGGAACGGCTACACCTTC.